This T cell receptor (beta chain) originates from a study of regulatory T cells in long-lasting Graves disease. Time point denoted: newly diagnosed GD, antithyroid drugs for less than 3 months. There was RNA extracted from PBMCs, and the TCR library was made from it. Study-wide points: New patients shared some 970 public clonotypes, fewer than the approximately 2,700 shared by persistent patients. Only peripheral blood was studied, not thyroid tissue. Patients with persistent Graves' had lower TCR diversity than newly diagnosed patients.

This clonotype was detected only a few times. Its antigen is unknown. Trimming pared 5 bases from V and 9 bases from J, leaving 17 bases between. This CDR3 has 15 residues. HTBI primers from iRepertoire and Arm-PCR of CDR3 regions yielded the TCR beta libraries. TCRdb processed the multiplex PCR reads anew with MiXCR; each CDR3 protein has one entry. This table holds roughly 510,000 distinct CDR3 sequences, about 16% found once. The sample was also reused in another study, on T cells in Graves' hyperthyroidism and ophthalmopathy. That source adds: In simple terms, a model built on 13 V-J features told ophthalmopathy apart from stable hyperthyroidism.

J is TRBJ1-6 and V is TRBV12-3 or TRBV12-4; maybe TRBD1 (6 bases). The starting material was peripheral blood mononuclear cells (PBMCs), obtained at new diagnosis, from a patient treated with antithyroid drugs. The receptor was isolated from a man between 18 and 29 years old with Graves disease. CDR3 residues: CASSRQALRGSPLHF. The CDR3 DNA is TGTGCCAGCAGTCGACAGGCCCTTAGGGGTTCACCCCTCCACTTT.